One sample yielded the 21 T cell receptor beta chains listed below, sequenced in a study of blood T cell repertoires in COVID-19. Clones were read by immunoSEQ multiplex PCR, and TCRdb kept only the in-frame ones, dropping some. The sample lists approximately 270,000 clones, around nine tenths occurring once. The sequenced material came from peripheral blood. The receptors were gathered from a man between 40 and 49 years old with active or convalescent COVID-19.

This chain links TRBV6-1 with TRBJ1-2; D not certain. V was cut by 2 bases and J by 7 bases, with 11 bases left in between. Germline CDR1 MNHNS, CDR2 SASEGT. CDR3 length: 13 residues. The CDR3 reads CASSESGMGGYTF. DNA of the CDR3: TGTGCCAGCAGTGAATCGGGGATGGGTGGCTACACCTTC.

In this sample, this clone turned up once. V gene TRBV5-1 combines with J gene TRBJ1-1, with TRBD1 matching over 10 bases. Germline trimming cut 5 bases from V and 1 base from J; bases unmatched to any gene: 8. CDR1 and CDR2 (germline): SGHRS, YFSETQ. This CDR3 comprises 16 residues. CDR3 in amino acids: CASSTGTGARNTEAFF. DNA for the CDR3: TGCGCCAGCAGTACCGGGACAGGGGCCAGGAACACTGAAGCTTTCTTT.

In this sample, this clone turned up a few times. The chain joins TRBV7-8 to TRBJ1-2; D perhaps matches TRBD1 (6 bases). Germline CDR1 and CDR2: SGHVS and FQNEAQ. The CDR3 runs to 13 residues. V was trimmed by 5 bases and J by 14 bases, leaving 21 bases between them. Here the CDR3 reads CASSPARGGYGTF. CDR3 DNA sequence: TGTGCCAGCAGCCCTGCCAGGGGTGGGTATGGGACCTTC.

CDR3 sequence (DNA): TGTGCCAGCAGTTTAAGAATACAGATCTACGAGCAGTACTTC. It specifies CASSLRIQIYEQYF. The V and J genes are TRBV28 and TRBJ2-7, with no clear D. V was trimmed by 2 bases and J by 3 bases, leaving 11 bases between them. Germline-derived CDR1 and CDR2 are MDHEN and SYDVKM. The CDR3 loop spans 14 amino acids.

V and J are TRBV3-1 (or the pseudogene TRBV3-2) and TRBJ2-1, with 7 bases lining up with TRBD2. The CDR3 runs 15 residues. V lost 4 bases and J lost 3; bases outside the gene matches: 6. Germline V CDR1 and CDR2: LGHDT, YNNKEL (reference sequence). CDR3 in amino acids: CASSRTRDYYNEQFF. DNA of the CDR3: TGTGCCAGCAGCCGTACACGGGACTACTACAATGAGCAGTTCTTC.

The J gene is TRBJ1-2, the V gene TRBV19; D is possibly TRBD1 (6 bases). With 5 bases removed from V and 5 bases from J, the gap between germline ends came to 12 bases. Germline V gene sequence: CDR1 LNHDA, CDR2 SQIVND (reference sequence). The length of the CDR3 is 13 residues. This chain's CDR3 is CASSAGAGYGYTF. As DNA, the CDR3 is TGTGCCAGTAGTGCAGGGGCTGGGTATGGCTACACCTTC.

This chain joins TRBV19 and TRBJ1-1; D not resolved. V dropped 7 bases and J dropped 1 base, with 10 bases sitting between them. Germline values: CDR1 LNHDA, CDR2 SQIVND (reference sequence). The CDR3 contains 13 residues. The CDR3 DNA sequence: TGTGCCAGTACCCGATCAGAGAACACTGAAGCTTTCTTT. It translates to CASTRSENTEAFF.

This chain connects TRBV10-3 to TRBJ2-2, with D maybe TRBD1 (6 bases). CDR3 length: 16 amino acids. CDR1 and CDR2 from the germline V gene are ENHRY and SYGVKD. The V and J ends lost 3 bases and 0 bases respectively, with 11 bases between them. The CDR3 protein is CAISDPGQPNTGELFF. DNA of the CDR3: TGTGCCATCAGTGACCCCGGACAGCCGAACACCGGGGAGCTGTTTTTT.

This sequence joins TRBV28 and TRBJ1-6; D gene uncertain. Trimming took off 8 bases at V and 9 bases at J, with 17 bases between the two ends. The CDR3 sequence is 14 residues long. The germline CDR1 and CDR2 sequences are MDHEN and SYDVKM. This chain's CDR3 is CASGPDSHTSPLHF. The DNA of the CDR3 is TGTGCCAGCGGCCCCGACTCGCATACTTCACCCCTCCACTTT.

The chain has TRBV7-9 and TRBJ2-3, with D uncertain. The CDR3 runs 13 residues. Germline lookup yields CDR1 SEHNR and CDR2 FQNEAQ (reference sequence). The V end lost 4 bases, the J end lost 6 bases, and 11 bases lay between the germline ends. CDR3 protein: CASSSPHGDTQYF. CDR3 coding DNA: TGTGCCAGCAGCTCCCCCCACGGGGATACGCAGTATTTT.

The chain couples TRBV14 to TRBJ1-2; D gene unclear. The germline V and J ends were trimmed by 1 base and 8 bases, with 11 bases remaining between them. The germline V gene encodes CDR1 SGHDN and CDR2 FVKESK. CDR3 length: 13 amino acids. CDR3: CASSQGLAKGYTF. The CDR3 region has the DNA TGTGCCAGCAGCCAAGGACTGGCTAAGGGCTACACCTTC.

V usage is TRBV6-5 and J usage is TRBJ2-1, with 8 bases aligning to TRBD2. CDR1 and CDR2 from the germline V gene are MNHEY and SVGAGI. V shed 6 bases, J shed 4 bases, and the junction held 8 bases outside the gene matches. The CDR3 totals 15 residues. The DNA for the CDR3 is TGTGCCAGCAGACCCGGGACTAGGTATTACAATGAGCAGTTCTTC. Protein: CASRPGTRYYNEQFF.

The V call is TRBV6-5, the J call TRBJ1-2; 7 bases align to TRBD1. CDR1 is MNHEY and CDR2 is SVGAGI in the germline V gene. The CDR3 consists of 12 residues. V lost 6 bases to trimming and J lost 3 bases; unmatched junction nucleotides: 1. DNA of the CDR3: TGTGCCAGCAGCACAGGGGACTATGGCTACACCTTC. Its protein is CASSTGDYGYTF.

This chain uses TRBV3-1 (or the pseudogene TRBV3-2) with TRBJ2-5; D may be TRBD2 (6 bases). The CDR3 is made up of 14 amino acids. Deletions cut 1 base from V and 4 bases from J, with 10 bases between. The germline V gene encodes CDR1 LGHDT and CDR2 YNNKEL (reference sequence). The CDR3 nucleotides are TGTGCCAGCAGCCAAGGGAGGGGAGTAGAGACCCAGTACTTC. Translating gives CASSQGRGVETQYF.

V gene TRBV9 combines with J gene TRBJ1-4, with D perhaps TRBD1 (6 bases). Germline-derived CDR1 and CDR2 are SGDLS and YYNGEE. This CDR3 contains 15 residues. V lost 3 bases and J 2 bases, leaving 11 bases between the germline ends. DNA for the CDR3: TGTGCCAGCAGCGGCGGCAGGGGTACTAATGAAAAACTGTTTTTT. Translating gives CASSGGRGTNEKLFF.

The CDR3 DNA sequence: TGTGCCAGCAGCCTTCTGGGTCGGAGGGGCCACTCCTACGAGCAGTACTTC. It yields the protein CASSLLGRRGHSYEQYF. J is TRBJ2-7 and V is TRBV11-2, with D maybe TRBD2 (6 bases). The germline V gene has CDR1 SGHAT and CDR2 FQNNGV. The CDR3 spans 17 residues. V dropped 5 bases and J dropped 0 bases, with 20 bases sitting between them.

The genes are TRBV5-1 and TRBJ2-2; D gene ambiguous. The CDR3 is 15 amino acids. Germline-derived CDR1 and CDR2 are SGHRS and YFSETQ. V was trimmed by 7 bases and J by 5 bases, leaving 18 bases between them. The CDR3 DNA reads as TGCGCCAGCGCCCGTTACAGAGATACTACCGGGGAGCTGTTTTTT. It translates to CASARYRDTTGELFF.

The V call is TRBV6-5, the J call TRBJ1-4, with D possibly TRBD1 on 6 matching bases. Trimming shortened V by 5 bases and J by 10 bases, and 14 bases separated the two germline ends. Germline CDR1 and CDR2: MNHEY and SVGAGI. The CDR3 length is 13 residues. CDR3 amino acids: CASSTGRRGKLFF. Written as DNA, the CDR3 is TGTGCCAGCAGTACAGGGCGAAGAGGAAAACTGTTTTTT.

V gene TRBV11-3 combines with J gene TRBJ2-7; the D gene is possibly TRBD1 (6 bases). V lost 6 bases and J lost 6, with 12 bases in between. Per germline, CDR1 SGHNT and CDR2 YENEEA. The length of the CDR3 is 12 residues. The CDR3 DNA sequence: TGTGCCAGCAGACAGGGTGTAGGCGAGCAGTACTTC. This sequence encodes CASRQGVGEQYF.

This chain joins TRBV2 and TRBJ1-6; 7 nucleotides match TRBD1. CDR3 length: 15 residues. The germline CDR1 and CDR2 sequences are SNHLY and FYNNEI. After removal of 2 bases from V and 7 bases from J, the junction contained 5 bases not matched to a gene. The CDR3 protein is CASSEQGQKNSPLHF. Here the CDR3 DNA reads TGTGCCAGCAGTGAACAGGGACAGAAAAATTCACCCCTCCACTTT.

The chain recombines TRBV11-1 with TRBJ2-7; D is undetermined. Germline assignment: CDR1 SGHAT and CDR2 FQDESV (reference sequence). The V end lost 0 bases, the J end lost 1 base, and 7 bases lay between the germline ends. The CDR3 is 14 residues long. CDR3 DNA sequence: TGTGCCAGCAGCTTAGCAGTCAGATCCTACGAGCAGTACTTC. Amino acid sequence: CASSLAVRSYEQYF. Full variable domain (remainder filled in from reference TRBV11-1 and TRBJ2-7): EAEVAQSPRYKITEKSQAVAFWCDPISGHATLYWYRQILGQGPELLVQFQDESVVDDSQLPKDRFSAERLKGVDSTLKIQPAELGDSAMYLCASSLAVRSYEQYFGPGTRLTVT.